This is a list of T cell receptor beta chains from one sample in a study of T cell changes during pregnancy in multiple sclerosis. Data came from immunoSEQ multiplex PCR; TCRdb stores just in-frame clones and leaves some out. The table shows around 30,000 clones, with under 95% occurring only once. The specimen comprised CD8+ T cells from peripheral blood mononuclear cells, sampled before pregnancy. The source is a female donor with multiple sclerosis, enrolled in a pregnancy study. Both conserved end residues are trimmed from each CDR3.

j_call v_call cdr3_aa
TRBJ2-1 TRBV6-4 ASSPGQGAYNEQF
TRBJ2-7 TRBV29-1 SARVTPTNEQY
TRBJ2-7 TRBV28 ASSLVRSYEQY
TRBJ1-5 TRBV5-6 ASSFRGGKQPQH
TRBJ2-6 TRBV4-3 ASSQDLPSRANVLT
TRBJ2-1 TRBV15 ATSRDPEVTWGNEQF
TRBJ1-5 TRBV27 ASSLGPRWPQH
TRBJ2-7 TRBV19 ASSGGGAGGYEQY
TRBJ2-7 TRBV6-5 ASSYSTTRGWDEQY
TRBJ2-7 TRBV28 ASCGQQWPVREQY
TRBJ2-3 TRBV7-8 ASSTILAGGTDTQY
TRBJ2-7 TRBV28 ASSILQGASDEQY
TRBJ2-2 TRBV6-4 ASSDTRLAVNTGELF
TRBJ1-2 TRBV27 ASSLSPNRGIFYGYT
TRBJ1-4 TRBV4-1 ASSQGTEGEKLF
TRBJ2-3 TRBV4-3 ASSQVGSGLDTQY
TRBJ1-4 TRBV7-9 ASSFRSQGASNEKLF
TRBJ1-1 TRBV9 ASSAQGINTEAF
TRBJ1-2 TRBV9 ASSVGSLGYNYGYT
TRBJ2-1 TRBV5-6 ASSFQGPYNEQF
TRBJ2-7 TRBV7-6 ASSLAQRSYEQY
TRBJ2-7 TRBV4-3 ASSQDLGLADYEQY
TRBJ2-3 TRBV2 ASCDLRSYSTDTQY
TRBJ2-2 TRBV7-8 ASSQDWGGDSDGELF
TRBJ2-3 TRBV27 ASSTLAGSTDTQY
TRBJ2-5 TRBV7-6 ASTTSGKLQETQY
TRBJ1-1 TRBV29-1 SVPTGGRGTEAF
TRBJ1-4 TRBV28 ASSTRTGGFEKLF
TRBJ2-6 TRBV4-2 ASSPTLAGGIGANVLT
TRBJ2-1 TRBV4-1 ASSQGTGGGEQF
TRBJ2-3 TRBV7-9 ASSTPEDRGADTQY
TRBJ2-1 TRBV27 ASSIGQGYNEQF
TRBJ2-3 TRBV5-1 ASSFGVSRGSNTDTQY
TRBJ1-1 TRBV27 ASSLYRGERWGEAF
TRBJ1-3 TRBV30 AWSVQGAGNTIY
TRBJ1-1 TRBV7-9 ASSLDAGGYTEAF
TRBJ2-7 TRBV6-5 ASRTGIEQY
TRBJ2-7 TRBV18 ASSPPGQGAYEQY
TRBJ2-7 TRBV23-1 ASNQQGYEQY
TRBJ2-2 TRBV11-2 ASSLEGGGAGELF
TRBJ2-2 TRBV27 ASSVGLTGELF